This T cell receptor beta chain was recovered during a study of blood T cells in healthy people across ages. This clonotype was detected ten times or more. The antigen remains unidentified. V was pared by 3 bases and J by 8 bases, with 13 bases of the junction left unmatched. The CDR3 sequence is 15 residues long. From germline, CDR1 is DFQATT and CDR2 SNEGSKA (reference sequence). Study-level findings and limits: PBMCs went unsorted, and a conclusive naive versus antigen-experienced comparison was therefore prevented.

The use of a sample-barcoded 5' primer and a J-beta primer mix characterized a second PCR of roughly 6 to 11 cycles. One entry per CDR3 protein, called by TCRdb with MiXCR from the 5' RACE reads. The sample yields about 700,000 distinct CDR3 sequences, roughly 32% seen once. Sequencing was done on a sample of blood. The rearrangement uses TRBV20-1 and TRBJ2-4; 7 nucleotides match TRBD2. This sequence was found in a woman of 80 years or more in good health. This CDR3 reads CSARGDYLEVDIQYF. Here the CDR3 DNA reads TGCAGTGCTAGGGGGGACTACTTGGAGGTGGACATTCAGTACTTC.